The present entry profiles one T cell receptor beta chain with its context. Method: immunoSEQ multiplex PCR; TCRdb's copy keeps in-frame clones and lacks some. In the table there are over 60,000 clones, approximately 90% of which are singletons. The sample belongs to a study of stem cell transplantation in POMP-related autoinflammatory disease. Per the germline V gene, CDR1 is MRHNA and CDR2 is SNTAGT. This CDR3 spans 14 amino acids. V was shortened by 8 bases and J by 5 bases, with 15 bases between the two germline ends. The sequence derives from a human patient with POMP-related autoinflammation and immune dysregulation (PRAID). Some of the T cells might come from the graft donor. The genes are TRBV6-4 and TRBJ1-4; D unclear. The material was CD4+ T cells from PBMCs, obtained after stem cell transplantation. The CDR3 nucleotides read TGTGCCAGCCCCAACCGGGCGCGGAATGAAAAACTGTTTTTT. Translating it yields CASPNRARNEKLFF.